These 23 T cell receptor beta chains came from one sample sequenced in a study of high-grade serous ovarian cancer treatment subgroups. Libraries were prepared by immunoSEQ multiplex PCR; TCRdb keeps only in-frame clonotypes and omits some of them. This sample has 650 to 800 clones, with about 66% found just once. Tumor tissue was taken before any definitive surgery or chemotherapy was given. Sequenced input: tumor tissue. The receptor set was obtained from a human donor with high-grade serous ovarian cancer.

The sample holds a few counts of this clone. The genes are TRBV4-2 and TRBJ2-6; the match to TRBD1 covers 10 bases. Germline CDR1 is LGHNA and CDR2 is YNFKEQ. The CDR3 has 16 residues. Trimming removed 5 bases from V and 4 bases from J; junction bases left unmatched: 5. The CDR3 DNA follows: TGTGCCAGCAGCTCGACAGGGGGCGGAGGGGCCAACGTCCTGACTTTC. Residues: CASSSTGGGGANVLTF.

CDR3 coding DNA: TGTGCCAGCAGCGCGACGGTGGGCCGCCCTAACACAGATACGCAGTATTTT. The encoded protein is CASSATVGRPNTDTQYF. This chain links TRBV7-3 with TRBJ2-3, with D unclear. Germline lookup yields CDR1 SGHTA and CDR2 FQGTGA. The V gene lost 5 bases and the J gene lost 2 bases, with 20 bases spanning the gap. The CDR3 consists of 17 residues. Combining the CDR3 with reference TRBV7-3 and TRBJ2-3 gives the whole variable domain GAGVSQTPSNKVTEKGKYVELRCDPISGHTALYWYRQSLGQGPEFLIYFQGTGAADDSGLPNDRFFAVRPEGSVSTLKIQRTERGDSAVYLCASSATVGRPNTDTQYFGPGTRLTVL.

The chain uses TRBV7-2 and TRBJ2-2; D not resolved. The CDR3 spans 14 residues. Germline assignment: CDR1 SGHTA and CDR2 FQGNSA. V was cut by 2 bases and J by 1 base, with 5 bases left in between. CDR3 nucleotide sequence: TGTGCCAGCAGCTTACAAGGGAACACCGGGGAGCTGTTTTTT. It encodes CASSLQGNTGELFF.

This clone was seen a handful of times. The chain employs TRBV7-9 and TRBJ1-2, with 11 bases aligning to TRBD1. The J segment lost 4 bases and the V segment lost 5 bases, leaving 12 bases of the junction unmatched. CDR1 is SEHNR and CDR2 is FQNEAQ in the germline V gene (reference sequence). The CDR3 runs 17 residues. This CDR3 reads CASSPRGQGALGYGYTF. For the CDR3, the DNA is TGTGCCAGCAGCCCACGCGGACAGGGGGCGCTGGGCTATGGCTACACCTTC.

The chain combines TRBV5-1 with TRBJ2-7, with D possibly called TRBD1 or TRBD2 (6 bases each). The V gene lost 5 bases and the J gene lost 5 bases, with 17 bases spanning the gap. CDR3 size: 14 residues. The germline gives CDR1 SGHRS, CDR2 YFSETQ. CDR3: CASRGGQGVHEQYF. The CDR3 region has the DNA TGCGCCAGCAGGGGGGGCCAGGGAGTCCACGAGCAGTACTTC.

This chain connects TRBV7-2 to TRBJ2-7, with D possibly matching TRBD2 (6 bases). This CDR3 is built from 15 residues. Looked up from germline, CDR1 is SGHTA and CDR2 is FQGNSA. V lost 4 bases and J lost 5, with 18 bases in between. The chain's CDR3 is CASSSMGLGANEQYF. The DNA of the CDR3 is TGTGCCAGCAGCTCGATGGGACTTGGTGCTAACGAGCAGTACTTC. Variable domain in full (rest from reference TRBV7-2 and TRBJ2-7): GAGVSQSPSNKVTEKGKDVELRCDPISGHTALYWYRQSLGQGLEFLIYFQGNSAPDKSGLPSDRFSAERTGGSVSTLTIQRTQQEDSAVYLCASSSMGLGANEQYFGPGTRLTVT.

Only a few counts were recorded for this clone. This rearrangement joins TRBV7-9 to TRBJ1-4; D is unresolved. Germline V gene sequence: CDR1 SEHNR, CDR2 FQNEAQ (reference sequence). V dropped 5 bases and J dropped 6 bases, with 7 bases sitting between them. The CDR3 spans 12 residues. DNA for the CDR3: TGTGCCAGCAGCCACTCGGATGAAAAACTGTTTTTT. Its translation: CASSHSDEKLFF.

The chain recombines TRBV29-1 with TRBJ2-5, with no clear D. This CDR3 region has 13 residues. The V end lost 3 bases, the J end lost 4 bases, and 12 bases lay between the germline ends. Germline assignment: CDR1 SQVTM and CDR2 ANQGSEA. In DNA, the CDR3 is TGCAGCGTTGATGGCGGTCCCGGAGAGACCCAGTACTTC. As protein: CSVDGGPGETQYF.

This sequence joins TRBV30 and TRBJ2-5; maybe TRBD1 (6 bases). Germline V gives CDR1 GTSNPN, CDR2 SVGIG (reference sequence). The CDR3 contains 13 residues. The ends were cut back, 2 bases at V and 5 bases at J, with 12 bases in the middle. CDR3 bases: TGTGCCTGGAGTCACAGGGTGGGGGAGACCCAGTACTTC. This sequence encodes CAWSHRVGETQYF.

The genes are TRBV7-9 and TRBJ2-4; tentatively, D is TRBD1 (6 bases). Germline V gene sequence: CDR1 SEHNR, CDR2 FQNEAQ (reference sequence). Trimming cost V 6 bases and J 0 bases, with 12 bases left between them. The CDR3 loop spans 15 amino acids. In DNA, the CDR3 is TGTGCCAGCAGACCAGAGGGGGTAGCCAAAAACATTCAGTACTTC. Amino acids: CASRPEGVAKNIQYF.

This chain joins TRBV9 and TRBJ1-1; tentatively, D is TRBD1 (6 bases). The ends were cut back, 5 bases at V and 2 bases at J, with 13 bases in the middle. The germline gives CDR1 SGDLS, CDR2 YYNGEE. The CDR3 is 14 residues long. The DNA of the CDR3 is TGTGCCAGCAGAGAACAGGGACCTAACACTGAAGCTTTCTTT. It codes for CASREQGPNTEAFF.

V usage is TRBV7-2 and J usage is TRBJ2-3; the match to TRBD2 covers 12 bases. The trim removed 3 bases at V and 5 bases at J, leaving 9 bases unmatched. CDR3 length: 17 residues. Germline V gene sequence: CDR1 SGHTA, CDR2 FQGNSA. The CDR3 DNA reads as TGTGCCAGCAGCTTGGGACTAGCGGGCTCTTTCGGAGATACGCAGTATTTT. The encoded protein is CASSLGLAGSFGDTQYF.

This clone was observed a handful of times. This chain links TRBV7-2 with TRBJ1-4; TRBD1 is a possible D gene (5 bases). V lost 0 bases and J lost 4, with 9 bases in between. This CDR3 has 15 residues. Germline V gene sequence: CDR1 SGHTA, CDR2 FQGNSA. CDR3 sequence: CASSLAQGDNEKLFF. The CDR3 DNA sequence: TGTGCCAGCAGCTTAGCGCAAGGGGATAATGAAAAACTGTTTTTT.

Written as DNA, the CDR3 is TGCAGCGCCGACGGGACTAGCGGGGCAAGCTCCTACAATGAGCAGTTCTTC. Protein: CSADGTSGASSYNEQFF. The chain combines TRBV29-1 with TRBJ2-1, with 13 nucleotides matching TRBD2. The CDR3 loop spans 17 amino acids. J gave up 0 bases and V 7 bases, and 9 bases lay outside the gene matches. Looked up from germline, CDR1 is SQVTM and CDR2 is ANQGSEA.

In its sample, this clone was seen a few times. V and J are TRBV5-3 and TRBJ1-5; D gene uncertain. TRBV5-3 is assigned to the ORF class and has an uncertain function. Trimming shortened V by 3 bases and J by 3 bases, and 1 base separated the two germline ends. The CDR3 has 11 amino acids. The CDR3 DNA follows: TGTGCCAGAAGCTCCAATCAGCCCCAGCATTTT. Translation gives CARSSNQPQHF.

This chain joins TRBV9 and TRBJ1-2; no firm D call. The germline gives CDR1 SGDLS, CDR2 YYNGEE. The CDR3 loop spans 11 amino acids. V was clipped by 3 bases and J by 2 bases, with 2 bases between them. This CDR3 is CASSANYGYTF. CDR3 DNA: TGTGCCAGCAGCGCGAACTATGGCTACACCTTC.

V gene TRBV7-2 combines with J gene TRBJ1-4, with D tentatively TRBD1 (6 bases). CDR1 and CDR2 from the germline V gene are SGHTA and FQGNSA. This CDR3 comprises 15 residues. V lost 4 bases, J lost 8 bases, and 17 bases lay in between. In nucleotides, the CDR3 is TGTGCCAGCAGCTCACAGGGATACCTGGGGGAAAAACTGTTTTTT. Protein: CASSSQGYLGEKLFF. Supplemented by reference TRBV7-2 and TRBJ1-4, the full variable domain reads GAGVSQSPSNKVTEKGKDVELRCDPISGHTALYWYRQSLGQGLEFLIYFQGNSAPDKSGLPSDRFSAERTGGSVSTLTIQRTQQEDSAVYLCASSSQGYLGEKLFFGSGTQLSVL.

This clone was observed a few times. This chain's CDR3 is CASSLGGAGGETQYF. CDR3 coding DNA: TGTGCCAGCAGCTTGGGCGGCGCGGGCGGGGAGACCCAGTACTTC. The rearrangement uses TRBV5-4 and TRBJ2-5; D may be TRBD2 (5 bases). The germline V and J ends were trimmed by 0 bases and 5 bases, with 14 bases remaining between them. Per the germline V gene, CDR1 is SGHNT and CDR2 is YYREEE (reference sequence). The CDR3 has 15 residues. Variable domain in full (rest from reference TRBV5-4 and TRBJ2-5): ETGVTQSPTHLIKTRGQQVTLRCSSQSGHNTVSWYQQALGQGPQFIFQYYREEENGRGNFPPRFSGLQFPNYSSELNVNALELDDSALYLCASSLGGAGGETQYFGPGTRLLVL.

This clone was observed a single time. The chain carries TRBV11-3 and TRBJ1-2; D not certain. The germline V gene has CDR1 SGHNT and CDR2 YENEEA. This CDR3 has 14 amino acids. Trimming removed 5 bases from V and 0 bases from J, with 10 bases in between. CDR3 nucleotides: TGTGCCAGCAGCCTCAGCCCCACTAACTATGGCTACACCTTC. This encodes CASSLSPTNYGYTF.

This sequence joins TRBV7-8 and TRBJ2-7; possible D gene TRBD2, 5 bases. Germline CDR1 and CDR2: SGHVS and FQNEAQ. The CDR3 has 11 residues. The germline V and J ends were trimmed by 4 bases and 9 bases, with 10 bases remaining between them. The CDR3 DNA reads as TGTGCCAGCAGCTCCCTCGGGGTGCAGTACTTC. Protein sequence: CASSSLGVQYF.

The chain uses TRBV6-4 and TRBJ2-2, with 8 positions matching TRBD2. Germline CDR1 MRHNA, CDR2 SNTAGT. The V segment lost 6 bases and the J segment 5 bases; nucleotides outside the gene matches: 8. The CDR3 loop spans 15 amino acids. CDR3 bases: TGTGCCAGCAGCCCGGGAGCGGGGGAGACCGGGGAGCTGTTTTTT. Its translation: CASSPGAGETGELFF.

The rearrangement uses TRBV29-1 and TRBJ2-3; D is undetermined. From germline, CDR1 is SQVTM and CDR2 ANQGSEA. The CDR3 has 12 amino acids. Trimming took 1 base from V and 6 from J, leaving 8 bases between them. The CDR3 sequence: CSVEGSVDTQYF. CDR3 in DNA: TGCAGCGTTGAAGGAAGCGTGGATACGCAGTATTTT.

The V gene is TRBV28, the J gene TRBJ2-7; a weak D match, TRBD2 (5 bases). The CDR3 sequence is 12 residues long. The germline V gene encodes CDR1 MDHEN and CDR2 SYDVKM. The ends were cut back, 2 bases at V and 6 bases at J, with 8 bases in the middle. The CDR3 coding sequence is TGTGCCAGCAGTTTAAGAGGGATCGAGCAGTACTTC. It is translated as CASSLRGIEQYF.